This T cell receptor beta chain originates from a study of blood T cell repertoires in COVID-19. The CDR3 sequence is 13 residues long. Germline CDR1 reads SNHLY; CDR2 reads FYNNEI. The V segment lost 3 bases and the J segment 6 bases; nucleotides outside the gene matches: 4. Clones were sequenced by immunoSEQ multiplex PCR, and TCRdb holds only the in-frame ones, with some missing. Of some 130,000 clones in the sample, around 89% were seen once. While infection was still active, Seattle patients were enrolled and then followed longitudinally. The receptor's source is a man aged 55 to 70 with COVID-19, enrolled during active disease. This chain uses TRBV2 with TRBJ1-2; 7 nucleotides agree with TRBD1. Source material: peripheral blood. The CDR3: CASSETDRNGYTF. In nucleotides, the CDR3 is TGTGCCAGCAGTGAGACGGACAGGAATGGCTACACCTTC.